These 22 T cell receptor beta chains originate from one sample sequenced in a study of Siglec-9 on CD8 T cells in melanoma. Profiled with immunoSEQ multiplex PCR; TCRdb holds only in-frame clones, not every one. Here the sample spans tens of thousands of clones, 80% being singletons. Material for sequencing was Siglec-9- CD8+ T cells sorted from blood. Source of these receptors: a human donor in good health.

The genes are TRBV19 and TRBJ2-3; weak D call: TRBD2 (6 bases). V was shortened by 4 bases and J by 2 bases, with 13 bases between the two germline ends. Germline V gene sequence: CDR1 LNHDA, CDR2 SQIVND (reference sequence). This CDR3 has 15 residues. This chain's CDR3 is CASSTAGRYTDTQYF. The DNA for the CDR3 is TGTGCCAGTAGTACCGCGGGGCGATACACAGATACGCAGTATTTT. Full variable domain (missing parts from reference TRBV19 and TRBJ2-3): DGGITQSPKYLFRKEGQNVTLSCEQNLNHDAMYWYRQDPGQGLRLIYYSQIVNDFQKGDIAEGYSVSREKKESFPLTVTSAQKNPTAFYLCASSTAGRYTDTQYFGPGTRLTVL.

The V gene is TRBV6-6, the J gene TRBJ1-2; D perhaps matches TRBD1 (5 bases). The CDR3 has 14 residues. V lost 7 bases to trimming and J lost 5 bases, with 17 bases between them. The germline V gene has CDR1 MNHNY and CDR2 SVGAGI (reference sequence). This CDR3 is CASTLKTAEYGYTF. CDR3 DNA: TGTGCCAGCACTCTTAAGACAGCAGAGTATGGCTACACCTTC.

The rearrangement links TRBV19 to TRBJ2-7, with D hard to call. Trimming shortened V by 4 bases and J by 3 bases, and 16 bases separated the two germline ends. The CDR3 spans 15 residues. CDR1 is LNHDA and CDR2 is SQIVND in the germline V gene (reference sequence). CDR3 DNA sequence: TGTGCCAGTAGTAGTCCCCCCGCCCAAGACTACGAGCAGTACGTC. The encoded protein is CASSSPPAQDYEQYV.

This chain connects TRBV7-9 to TRBJ1-2; 7 nucleotides match TRBD1. Germline loops: CDR1 SEHNR, CDR2 FQNEAQ (reference sequence). The CDR3 consists of 13 residues. The V and J ends lost 5 bases and 4 bases, in that order; junction bases with no gene match: 4. The CDR3 DNA reads as TGTGCCAGCAGCCCCGGGACAGCCTATGGCTACACCTTC. The encoded protein is CASSPGTAYGYTF.

The chain uses TRBV15 and TRBJ2-7; a possible D gene is TRBD1 (5 bases). The CDR3 loop spans 15 amino acids. V lost 0 bases, J lost 0 bases, and 9 bases lay in between. Germline V gene data show CDR1 as LNHNV and CDR2 as YYDKDF (reference sequence). Here the CDR3 reads CATSRDGASSYEQYF. The CDR3 nucleotides read TGTGCCACCAGCAGAGATGGGGCATCCTCCTACGAGCAGTACTTC. The full variable domain, completed using reference TRBV15 and TRBJ2-7, is DAMVIQNPRYQVTQFGKPVTLSCSQTLNHNVMYWYQQKSSQAPKLLFHYYDKDFNNEADTPDNFQSRRPNTSFCFLDIRSPGLGDTAMYLCATSRDGASSYEQYFGPGTRLTVT.

The chain joins TRBV7-8 to TRBJ2-7; D might be TRBD1 (5 bases). The CDR3 sequence is 13 residues long. CDR1 and CDR2 from the germline V gene are SGHVS and FQNEAQ. Trimming left V 1 base short and J 4 bases short, with 8 bases between. In DNA form, the CDR3 reads TGTGCCAGCAGCTTAGGTACAGGTTACGAGCAGTACGTC. Translated, it gives CASSLGTGYEQYV.

This CDR3 reads CASSIFGGIGNQPQHF. CDR3 in DNA: TGTGCCAGTAGTATATTTGGGGGAATCGGCAATCAGCCCCAGCATTTT. The V gene is TRBV19, the J gene TRBJ1-5, with D maybe TRBD1 (5 bases). From germline, CDR1 is LNHDA and CDR2 SQIVND (reference sequence). V lost 2 bases and J 2 bases, leaving 13 bases between the germline ends. The CDR3 is 16 amino acids.

V gene TRBV27 combines with J gene TRBJ1-2; maybe TRBD1 (5 bases). V was trimmed by 3 bases and J by 6 bases, leaving 14 bases between them. The germline gives CDR1 MNHEY, CDR2 SMNVEV (reference sequence). This CDR3 has 14 amino acids. DNA for the CDR3: TGTGCCAGCAGTTTCGGGGACGACAATGATGGCTACACCTTC. It codes for CASSFGDDNDGYTF.

This clone has just a few counts. The chain couples TRBV2 to TRBJ1-1; perhaps TRBD1 as D (6 bases). Looked up from germline, CDR1 is SNHLY and CDR2 is FYNNEI. The CDR3 is 16 amino acids. V was shortened by 4 bases and J by 3 bases, with 18 bases between the two germline ends. The CDR3 is CASSAGAGRGDTEAFF. The DNA for the CDR3 is TGTGCCAGCAGTGCTGGGGCCGGGAGGGGGGACACTGAAGCTTTCTTT.

The rearrangement joins TRBV19 to TRBJ1-1; TRBD1 might be the D (6 bases). Germline V lookup: CDR1 LNHDA, CDR2 SQIVND (reference sequence). This CDR3 contains 13 residues. V lost 7 bases and J 1 base, leaving 10 bases between the germline ends. As DNA, the CDR3 is TGTGCCAGTACCCCGACAGGGAACACTGAAGCTTTCTTT. Translating gives CASTPTGNTEAFF.

CDR3 sequence (DNA): TGTGCCAGCAGCCGGACTAGCGGAGATTACAATGAGCAGTTCTTC. This encodes CASSRTSGDYNEQFF. The V and J genes are TRBV7-6 and TRBJ2-1; 10 nucleotides agree with TRBD2. Looked up from germline, CDR1 is SGHVS and CDR2 is FNYEAQ. The ends lost 5 bases at V and 4 bases at J; junction bases unmatched: 5. The CDR3 has 15 residues.

The chain employs TRBV7-8 and TRBJ2-1; D possibly corresponds to TRBD2 (5 bases). CDR1 and CDR2 from the germline V gene are SGHVS and FQNEAQ. The CDR3 contains 17 residues. The V end lost 0 bases, the J end lost 7 bases, and 19 bases lay between the germline ends. The CDR3 DNA is TGTGCCAGCAGCTTAGCGGGAAGTGGGAGTATACAAAATGAGCAGTTCTTC. It specifies CASSLAGSGSIQNEQFF.

The rearrangement uses TRBV7-8 and TRBJ1-1; unclear D gene. This CDR3 contains 12 residues. V lost 4 bases and J lost 7, with 10 bases in between. The germline V gene has CDR1 SGHVS and CDR2 FQNEAQ. The CDR3 loop is CASSYGSSEAFF. CDR3 in DNA: TGTGCCAGCAGCTACGGATCTAGTGAAGCTTTCTTT.

The CDR3 DNA is TGTGCCAGCAGCCAGGCCGGGCCCAACTCCGCCGGGGAGCTGTTTTTT. Encoded protein: CASSQAGPNSAGELFF. The chain couples TRBV13 to TRBJ2-2; D is ambiguous. Germline V gives CDR1 PRHDT, CDR2 FYEKMQ (reference sequence). This CDR3 has 16 amino acids. Trimming shortened V by 5 bases and J by 6 bases, and 19 bases separated the two germline ends.

The chain recombines TRBV25-1 with TRBJ2-7; 15 bases line up with TRBD2. Germline V gene sequence: CDR1 MGHDK, CDR2 SYGVNS. After removal of 6 bases from V and 2 bases from J, the junction contained 11 bases not matched to a gene. This CDR3 spans 18 amino acids. CDR3 region: CASRTIFGTSGGPYEQYF. For the CDR3, the DNA is TGTGCCAGCAGAACCATATTCGGGACTAGCGGGGGGCCCTACGAGCAGTACTTC.

This clone occurred once. The chain combines TRBV6-1 with TRBJ2-7, with a weak D call TRBD1 (5 bases). V shed 1 base and J shed 3 bases, with 10 bases lying between them. In germline, CDR1 is MNHNS, CDR2 SASEGT. This CDR3 comprises 14 residues. The CDR3 DNA reads TGTGCCAGCAGTGAAGAGCAGGGCCGCTACGAGCAGTACGTC. Its protein product is CASSEEQGRYEQYV.

A word on this clone: One end of the junction varies from germline; a read error may be responsible. The gene calls are TRBV29-1 and TRBJ1-2, with D possibly TRBD1 on 5 matching bases. Germline assignment: CDR1 SQVTM and CDR2 ANQGSEA. The CDR3 sequence is 10 residues long. For the CDR3, the DNA is TGCAGCGTTGAATCCACGGGGGATCGTTTC. Translation gives CSVESTGDRF.

V is TRBV5-4 and J is TRBJ2-7; 8 bases align to TRBD1. This CDR3 has 11 residues. The V and J ends lost 0 bases and 12 bases, in that order; junction bases with no gene match: 2. The germline V gene has CDR1 SGHNT and CDR2 YYREEE (reference sequence). This chain's CDR3 is CASSLGDRSYF. DNA for the CDR3: TGTGCCAGCAGCTTGGGGGACAGGTCGTACTTC.

This clone was counted a few times. The gene calls are TRBV19 and TRBJ1-1, with 12 bases matching TRBD1. This CDR3 is built from 15 residues. J gave up 2 bases and V 3 bases, and 1 base lay outside the gene matches. Per germline, CDR1 LNHDA and CDR2 SQIVND (reference sequence). CDR3 in amino acids: CASSMGQGANTEAFF. Written as DNA, the CDR3 is TGTGCCAGTAGTATGGGACAGGGGGCCAACACTGAAGCTTTCTTT.

This chain connects TRBV9 to TRBJ2-7, with TRBD1 identical over 10 bases. Germline-derived CDR1 and CDR2 are SGDLS and YYNGEE. Trimming cost V 3 bases and J 2 bases; bases outside gene matches: 11. The CDR3 is 17 residues long. The CDR3 region is CASSADFGTGVTYEQYF. The CDR3 coding sequence is TGTGCCAGCAGCGCCGACTTTGGGACAGGGGTCACCTACGAGCAGTACTTC. Supplemented by reference TRBV9 and TRBJ2-7, the full variable domain reads DSGVTQTPKHLITATGQRVTLRCSPRSGDLSVYWYQQSLDQGLQFLIQYYNGEERAKGNILERFSAQQFPDLHSELNLSSLELGDSALYFCASSADFGTGVTYEQYFGPGTRLTVT.

This chain connects TRBV18 to TRBJ1-2, with 8 bases fitting TRBD1. Germline lookup yields CDR1 KGHSH and CDR2 LQKENI. Unmatched junction bases numbered 4, after V lost 3 bases and J lost 1 base. The CDR3 runs to 15 residues. CDR3 sequence: CASSPDRDFNYGYTF. CDR3 in DNA: TGTGCCAGCTCACCGGACAGGGACTTTAACTATGGCTACACCTTC.

V usage is TRBV7-8 and J usage is TRBJ1-5, with D hard to call. CDR3 length: 15 amino acids. Per germline, CDR1 SGHVS and CDR2 FQNEAQ. Between the trimmed V and J ends, which lost 1 base and 5 bases, there was a span of 12 bases. In nucleotides, the CDR3 is TGTGCCAGCAGCTTAGTACGGGTAACAGATCAGCCCCAGCATTTT. Protein product: CASSLVRVTDQPQHF.